The 18 T cell receptor beta chains in this list originate from one sample, sequenced in a study of blood T cells in healthy people across ages. PCR was performed a second time for roughly 7 to 11 cycles using a sample-barcoded 5' primer and a J-beta primer mix. A single record per CDR3 protein comes from TCRdb applying MiXCR to the 5' RACE reads. Among approximately 830,000 distinct CDR3 sequences, about 62% were seen once, and the ten largest hold 25% to 30%. Source material: blood. The receptors come from a man younger than 40 in good health.

In its sample, this clonotype was seen a few times. The gene calls are TRBV10-3 and TRBJ1-2; TRBD1 agrees at 8 bases. V lost 7 bases to trimming and J lost 2 bases; unmatched junction nucleotides: 3. Germline V lookup: CDR1 ENHRY, CDR2 SYGVKD. The CDR3 is made up of 13 amino acids. CDR3 nucleotide sequence: TGTGCCATCAACAGGGACAGGAACTATGGCTACACCTTC. Protein sequence: CAINRDRNYGYTF.

J is TRBJ2-7 and V is TRBV7-9; TRBD1 might be the D (5 bases). Germline values: CDR1 SEHNR, CDR2 FQNEAQ (reference sequence). V was cut by 4 bases and J by 0 bases, with 10 bases left in between. This CDR3 comprises 14 residues. The CDR3 is CASSWEQVSYEQYF. CDR3 nucleotide sequence: TGTGCCAGCAGCTGGGAACAGGTCTCCTACGAGCAGTACTTC. Combining the CDR3 with reference TRBV7-9 and TRBJ2-7 gives the whole variable domain DTGVSQNPRHKITKRGQNVTFRCDPISEHNRLYWYRQTLGQGPEFLTYFQNEAQLEKSRLLSDRFSAERPKGSFSTLEIQRTEQGDSAMYLCASSWEQVSYEQYFGPGTRLTVT.

The chain links TRBV27 to TRBJ2-7; TRBD2 matches 8 bases. The CDR3 extends over 16 amino acids. The ends lost 5 bases at V and 0 bases at J; junction bases unmatched: 9. The V gene's germline CDR1 is MNHEY and CDR2 SMNVEV (reference sequence). Here the CDR3 DNA reads TGTGCCAGCAGTCGGGGGGGCCCTGACAACTCCTACGAGCAGTACTTC. This sequence encodes CASSRGGPDNSYEQYF.

Only a few counts were recorded for this clonotype. The chain links TRBV29-1 to TRBJ1-2; D unresolved. The germline gives CDR1 SQVTM, CDR2 ANQGSEA. CDR3 length equals 15 residues. Between the trimmed V and J ends, which lost 0 bases and 1 base, there was a span of 12 bases. CDR3 protein: CSVEDETFINYGYTF. DNA of the CDR3: TGCAGCGTTGAAGATGAAACATTTATTAACTATGGCTACACCTTC. Full variable domain (remainder filled in from reference TRBV29-1 and TRBJ1-2): SAVISQKPSRDICQRGTSLTIQCQVDSQVTMMFWYRQQPGQSLTLIATANQGSEATYESGFVIDKFPISRPNLTFSTLTVSNMSPEDSSIYLCSVEDETFINYGYTFGSGTRLTVV.

There are a few counts of this clonotype. The CDR3 DNA is TGTGCCAGCAGTTACCAGGGCCGAGCTACCTACGAGCAGTACTTC. It translates to CASSYQGRATYEQYF. The chain carries TRBV6-2 or TRBV6-3 and TRBJ2-7, with D possibly TRBD1 on 5 matching bases. This CDR3 spans 15 amino acids. Trimming took 2 bases from V and 2 from J, leaving 13 bases between them. Germline V lookup: CDR1 MNHEY, CDR2 SVGEGT.

This clonotype was seen a few times. The junction differs from germline at one of its ends, possibly a read error. The rearrangement links TRBV5-1 to TRBJ2-5; D is unclear. The CDR3 is 14 residues long. CDR1 and CDR2 from the germline V gene are SGHRS and YFSETQ. The CDR3 bases are TGTGCCAGCAGTTTAGGGCAGCCCCAAGAGACCCAGTACTTC. The encoded protein is CASSLGQPQETQYF.

V is TRBV15 and J is TRBJ2-4; D uncertain. The CDR3 extends over 15 amino acids. Per germline, CDR1 LNHNV and CDR2 YYDKDF (reference sequence). The V gene lost 0 bases and the J gene lost 8 bases, with 14 bases spanning the gap. The DNA for the CDR3 is TGTGCCACCAGCAGAGATGGGTCCTACTCAGACATTCAGTACTTC. It yields the protein CATSRDGSYSDIQYF.

This chain uses TRBV9 with TRBJ2-2, with D unresolved. Germline-derived CDR1 and CDR2 are SGDLS and YYNGEE. Trimming pared 0 bases from V and 5 bases from J, leaving 5 bases between. The CDR3 totals 13 residues. The CDR3 bases are TGTGCCAGCAGCGTAGTGAGGACCGGGGAGCTGTTTTTT. Translating it yields CASSVVRTGELFF.

The chain is built from TRBV6-2 or TRBV6-3 and TRBJ2-5; weak D call: TRBD1 (6 bases). The germline CDR1 and CDR2 sequences are MNHEY and SVGEGT. The CDR3 spans 17 residues. V lost 5 bases, J lost 1 base, and 20 bases lay in between. CDR3 protein: CASSTPGTLTTQETQYF. CDR3 in DNA: TGTGCCAGCAGTACTCCCGGGACACTAACAACCCAAGAGACCCAGTACTTC.

The chain is built from TRBV28 and TRBJ2-5; D uncertain. V lost 7 bases and J 11 bases, leaving 20 bases between the germline ends. Germline CDR1 is MDHEN and CDR2 is SYDVKM. The CDR3 is 13 residues long. The CDR3 reads CASKRSQPTEQYF. The CDR3 nucleotides read TGTGCCAGCAAGAGGTCTCAACCTACGGAGCAGTACTTC.

The chain links TRBV29-1 to TRBJ1-2; 7 bases are a match to TRBD1. The CDR3 contains 13 residues. J was trimmed by 5 bases and V by 7 bases; bases with no gene match: 10. Germline CDR1 and CDR2: SQVTM and ANQGSEA. In DNA, the CDR3 is TGCAGCGCCCGACAGGGTGCAAAATATGGCTACACCTTC. It translates to CSARQGAKYGYTF.

In regard to this clonotype: It is unclear where the CDR3 begins or ends on the DNA, so no DNA is shown, and the CDR3 is as TCRdb lists it. CDR3 amino acids: CASFGSGPITSGGVYNEQFF. This chain joins TRBV25-1 and TRBJ2-1; no check of the table's D call, TRBD2, against the DNA was made. Germline loops: CDR1 MGHDK, CDR2 SYGVNS. The CDR3 extends over 20 residues, inclusive of both ends.

The V call is TRBV6-1, the J call TRBJ1-5; D gene unclear. Germline lookup yields CDR1 MNHNS and CDR2 SASEGT. This CDR3 contains 14 residues. The ends were cut back, 3 bases at V and 7 bases at J, with 13 bases in the middle. The CDR3 DNA is TGTGCCAGCAGTGATACGGGGTACGGGCAGCCCCAGCATTTT. Residues: CASSDTGYGQPQHF.

The chain couples TRBV2 to TRBJ1-5, with D possibly being TRBD1 (6 bases). V was shortened by 0 bases and J by 6 bases, with 12 bases between the two germline ends. This CDR3 is built from 15 residues. CDR1 is SNHLY and CDR2 is FYNNEI in the germline V gene. The CDR3 sequence is CASSEARGRGQPQHF. In DNA form, the CDR3 reads TGTGCCAGCAGTGAAGCGAGGGGCAGGGGTCAGCCCCAGCATTTT.

The V and J genes are TRBV6-1 and TRBJ2-1; the D is unclear. CDR1 is MNHNS and CDR2 is SASEGT in the germline V gene. V dropped 4 bases and J dropped 1 base, with 8 bases sitting between them. CDR3 length: 14 amino acids. CDR3 in amino acids: CASSGSWSYNEQFF. The DNA for the CDR3 is TGTGCCAGCAGTGGTAGTTGGTCCTACAATGAGCAGTTCTTC.

The sample holds a few counts of this clonotype. The CDR3 sequence: CASSLGIAGIDTQYF. The CDR3 nucleotides read TGTGCCAGCAGTTTGGGGATAGCGGGGATAGATACGCAGTATTTT. V gene TRBV28 combines with J gene TRBJ2-3; TRBD2 agrees at 8 bases. J gave up 5 bases and V 3 bases, and 7 bases lay outside the gene matches. Germline CDR1 MDHEN, CDR2 SYDVKM. The CDR3 spans 15 residues.

This clonotype was picked up one time. The rearrangement links TRBV20-1 to TRBJ2-7; 11 bases line up with TRBD2. There are 15 residues in the CDR3. CDR1 and CDR2 from the germline V gene are DFQATT and SNEGSKA (reference sequence). J was trimmed by 2 bases and V by 1 base; bases with no gene match: 4. CDR3 sequence: CSARVGLAGTYEQYF. The DNA for the CDR3 is TGCAGTGCTAGAGTCGGACTAGCGGGTACCTACGAGCAGTACTTC.

This chain links TRBV30 with TRBJ2-5; perhaps TRBD1 as D (6 bases). The CDR3 extends over 13 amino acids. CDR1 and CDR2 (germline): GTSNPN, SVGIG (reference sequence). With 0 bases removed from V and 6 bases from J, the gap between germline ends came to 11 bases. CDR3 nucleotides: TGTGCCTGGAGTGTACTACAGGGACAGACCCAGTACTTC. Translation gives CAWSVLQGQTQYF.